This T cell receptor beta chain was captured in a study of identical twins. The donor group consisted entirely of healthy Caucasians. Trimming took 7 bases from V and 5 from J, leaving 12 bases between them. This CDR3 has 12 amino acids. Germline V gives CDR1 ENHRY, CDR2 SYGVKD. TCRdb re-derived calls from the 5' RACE reads in MiXCR, one entry per CDR3 protein. The data show around 220,000 distinct CDR3 sequences, with 11% to 15% seen just once and 8.8% held by the top ten. Regarding the study as a whole: Out-of-frame TCR alpha sharing in monozygotic twins exceeded recombination model predictions. There was an excess of low generation probability in the out-of-frame alpha sequences that twins shared.

About this clonotype itself: Its antigen is not known.

The V and J genes are TRBV10-3 and TRBJ2-7; a weak D match, TRBD1 (7 bases). Sequenced input: memory (CD45RO+) T cells sorted from blood. This receptor was identified in a young woman in good health. The CDR3 loop reads CAIKEGADEQYF. The CDR3 nucleotides read TGTGCCATCAAGGAGGGGGCGGACGAGCAGTACTTC.